Listed below are T cell receptor beta chains from one sample, sequenced in a study of cytomegalovirus exposure and HLA in healthy donors. Assay: immunoSEQ multiplex PCR; the TCRdb copy retains only in-frame clones and omits some. The sample holds 90,000 to 120,000 clones, 60% to 85% seen once. The sequencing input was PBMCs. These receptors were collected from a woman between 18 and 29 years old in good health and CMV-seropositive. Each CDR3 is given without its conserved first and last residue.

v_gene: TRBV2
j_gene: TRBJ2-3
CDR3aa: ASSLSGRRDTQY

v_gene: TRBV5-4
j_gene: TRBJ2-1
CDR3aa: ASSWNHPGLGYNEQF

v_gene: TRBV4-1
j_gene: TRBJ2-1
CDR3aa: ASSQDSSGSYNEQF

v_gene: TRBV2
j_gene: TRBJ1-4
CDR3aa: ASSEAARQGGNEKLF

v_gene: TRBV28
j_gene: TRBJ2-1
CDR3aa: ASRGSGSPPYNEQF

v_gene: TRBV15
j_gene: TRBJ2-7
CDR3aa: ATSRELTQEQY

v_gene: TRBV10-2
j_gene: TRBJ1-4
CDR3aa: ASRDRLYEKLF

v_gene: TRBV2
j_gene: TRBJ2-7
CDR3aa: ASNGIGSYEQY

v_gene: TRBV5-4
j_gene: TRBJ2-7
CDR3aa: ASRGQGGERGTYEQY

v_gene: TRBV6-5
j_gene: TRBJ2-7
CDR3aa: ASSHSSGGSYEQY

v_gene: TRBV5-1
j_gene: TRBJ2-7
CDR3aa: ASRWDNSYEQY

v_gene: TRBV5-1
j_gene: TRBJ2-3
CDR3aa: ASSLAGGSTDTQY

v_gene: TRBV27
j_gene: TRBJ2-7
CDR3aa: ASSSRQGASGRAYEQY

v_gene: TRBV2
j_gene: TRBJ2-5
CDR3aa: ASSEMGLASETQY

v_gene: TRBV27
j_gene: TRBJ2-1
CDR3aa: ASRGPPGTSGYNEQF

v_gene: TRBV28
j_gene: TRBJ1-2
CDR3aa: ASSLQGPGGYT

v_gene: TRBV27
j_gene: TRBJ1-2
CDR3aa: ASKAADTYGYT

v_gene: TRBV11-2
j_gene: TRBJ2-7
CDR3aa: ASSFSFHEQY

v_gene: TRBV5-1
j_gene: TRBJ1-1
CDR3aa: ASSRQYRDRGLGQTEAF

v_gene: TRBV6-1
j_gene: TRBJ2-7
CDR3aa: ASDTMTGFSYEQY

v_gene: TRBV4-1
j_gene: TRBJ2-1
CDR3aa: ASSLLAGKDNEQF

v_gene: TRBV27
j_gene: TRBJ2-7
CDR3aa: ASSLSRVAGEKY

v_gene: TRBV7-6
j_gene: TRBJ2-3
CDR3aa: ASSKPWGVSDTQY

v_gene: TRBV6-1
j_gene: TRBJ2-1
CDR3aa: ASSESRGVLGEQF

v_gene: TRBV6-1
j_gene: TRBJ1-1
CDR3aa: ASSEIRQTEAF

v_gene: TRBV6-1
j_gene: TRBJ2-7
CDR3aa: ASREQAYEQY

v_gene: TRBV20-1
j_gene: TRBJ2-3
CDR3aa: SARQGDTQY

v_gene: TRBV28
j_gene: TRBJ1-2
CDR3aa: ASSHRTGVPNGYT

v_gene: TRBV27
j_gene: TRBJ1-5
CDR3aa: ASSLAGISNQPQH

v_gene: TRBV2
j_gene: TRBJ2-3
CDR3aa: ASSELGVTDTQY

v_gene: TRBV7-9
j_gene: TRBJ1-5
CDR3aa: ASSPGVGEPQH

v_gene: TRBV23-1
j_gene: TRBJ2-3
CDR3aa: ASRSTRTDTQY

v_gene: TRBV25-1
j_gene: TRBJ2-1
CDR3aa: ASRASAASSYNEQF

v_gene: TRBV6-1
j_gene: TRBJ1-1
CDR3aa: ASRGGGAF

v_gene: TRBV28
j_gene: TRBJ1-5
CDR3aa: ASHPLAQNNQPQH

v_gene: TRBV6-1
j_gene: TRBJ1-1
CDR3aa: ASSVRGANTEAF

v_gene: TRBV5-6
j_gene: TRBJ2-5
CDR3aa: ASSFRDSQETQY

v_gene: TRBV30
j_gene: TRBJ1-5
CDR3aa: AWNKGVAKPQH

v_gene: TRBV11-2
j_gene: TRBJ2-2
CDR3aa: ASSLPVGLAGGSGELF

v_gene: TRBV7-9
j_gene: TRBJ2-5
CDR3aa: ASSLGDFRLAEETQY

v_gene: TRBV28
j_gene: TRBJ1-1
CDR3aa: ASSLATEAF

v_gene: TRBV7-7
j_gene: TRBJ2-2
CDR3aa: ASSLEGTWTGELF

v_gene: TRBV29-1
j_gene: TRBJ1-2
CDR3aa: SVGHSYGYT

v_gene: TRBV5-1
j_gene: TRBJ2-2
CDR3aa: ASSLSAGAFIGELF

v_gene: TRBV13
j_gene: TRBJ1-1
CDR3aa: ASSLYGLGSNTEAF

v_gene: TRBV30
j_gene: TRBJ2-5
CDR3aa: AWGNLGRLETQY

v_gene: TRBV2
j_gene: TRBJ2-2
CDR3aa: ASKLAGGPGELF

v_gene: TRBV6-1
j_gene: TRBJ1-5
CDR3aa: ASSGAASNQPQH

v_gene: TRBV29-1
j_gene: TRBJ2-1
CDR3aa: SVEKGGNLGIGPYNEQF

v_gene: TRBV9
j_gene: TRBJ1-1
CDR3aa: ASSVEEGMRGITEAF

v_gene: TRBV6-5
j_gene: TRBJ2-7
CDR3aa: ASSAGTGPYEQY

v_gene: TRBV9
j_gene: TRBJ2-1
CDR3aa: ASSAQTHPEDNEQF

v_gene: TRBV5-1
j_gene: TRBJ2-1
CDR3aa: ASRPPIGREDEQF

v_gene: TRBV27
j_gene: TRBJ2-4
CDR3aa: ASRGGQGGDIQY

v_gene: TRBV9
j_gene: TRBJ2-7
CDR3aa: ASSPVAGASYEQY

v_gene: TRBV10-3
j_gene: TRBJ2-5
CDR3aa: AISAVRAGETQY

v_gene: TRBV12-5
j_gene: TRBJ2-7
CDR3aa: ASGLSSGGIPYEQY

v_gene: TRBV30
j_gene: TRBJ2-7
CDR3aa: ACMIWGVGEEQY

v_gene: TRBV19
j_gene: TRBJ2-7
CDR3aa: ASSFRINSYEQY

v_gene: TRBV5-4
j_gene: TRBJ2-7
CDR3aa: ASSSTGANEQY